These 5 T cell receptor beta chains were all obtained from the same sample, sequenced in a study of naive and memory T cell subsets. Their antigen targets remain unknown. Study findings and constraints: Especially in CD8 cells, naive repertoires contained a few larger clonotypes, possibly CD45RA-re-expressing memory cells.

Both TRBC1 and TRBC2 were covered by a beta constant-region primer of two equimolar oligonucleotides. The ligated cDNA underwent four PCR rounds using SP2 and nested alpha and beta constant-region primers. MiXCR, run by TCRdb on the UMI-ligation and nested PCR reads, gives a single entry per CDR3 protein. The sample contains over 110,000 distinct CDR3 sequences, approximately 21% of which appear only once. Sequenced material: naive CD8+ T cells from blood. The receptors originated from a human donor in good health.

This clonotype was counted a few times. The chain joins TRBV7-2 to TRBJ2-7; D is possibly TRBD2 (6 bases). The CDR3 length is 13 residues. The V gene's germline CDR1 is SGHTA and CDR2 FQGNSA. The ends were cut back, 7 bases at V and 6 bases at J, with 16 bases in the middle. The CDR3 coding sequence is TGTGCCAGCAACCCTCTGGGAGGAAGCGAGCAGTACTTC. This encodes CASNPLGGSEQYF.

This chain connects TRBV7-9 to TRBJ2-7, with D tentatively TRBD1 (5 bases). CDR1 SEHNR and CDR2 FQNEAQ come from the germline V gene (reference sequence). This CDR3 region has 15 residues. With 0 bases removed from V and 1 base from J, the gap between germline ends came to 10 bases. The CDR3 spells CASSLASGASYEQYF. The CDR3 bases are TGTGCCAGCAGCTTAGCATCTGGGGCTTCCTACGAGCAGTACTTC. Full variable domain (remainder filled in from reference TRBV7-9 and TRBJ2-7): DTGVSQNPRHKITKRGQNVTFRCDPISEHNRLYWYRQTLGQGPEFLTYFQNEAQLEKSRLLSDRFSAERPKGSFSTLEIQRTEQGDSAMYLCASSLASGASYEQYFGPGTRLTVT.

The chain combines TRBV7-9 with TRBJ2-1; no clear D gene. Germline-derived CDR1 and CDR2 are SEHNR and FQNEAQ (reference sequence). This CDR3 region has 14 residues. With 5 bases removed from V and 5 bases from J, the gap between germline ends came to 13 bases. Here the CDR3 reads CASSPAGFNNEQFF. DNA of the CDR3: TGTGCCAGCAGCCCGGCCGGCTTCAACAATGAGCAGTTCTTC.

As regards this clonotype: It is unclear where the CDR3 begins or ends on the DNA, so no DNA is shown, and the CDR3 is as TCRdb lists it. CDR3 in amino acids: CISVPEAPSLAGGTGELFF. The chain combines TRBV7-5 with TRBJ2-2; TRBD2, the D gene given by the table, was not confirmed from the DNA. TRBV7-5 is a listed pseudogene. The length of the CDR3 is 19 amino acids, counting both ends.

J is TRBJ1-2 and V is TRBV12-3 or TRBV12-4; TRBD1 agrees at 9 bases. The CDR3 totals 14 residues. The junction had 4 bases not matched to a gene; V was cut back by 4 bases and J by 4 bases. The CDR3 here is CASSSGTGTYGYTF. For the CDR3, the DNA is TGTGCCAGCAGTTCTGGGACAGGGACCTATGGCTACACCTTC.